In this sample, the clone carrying this T cell receptor (beta chain) turned up many times. These data are taken from a study of early T cells in non-severe SARS-CoV-2 infection. MiXCR, run by TCRdb on the 5' RACE reads, gives a single entry per CDR3 protein. Of tens of thousands of distinct CDR3 sequences in the sample, around 4.3% were seen once. The CDR3 is 14 amino acids. Per the germline V gene, CDR1 is SGHRS and CDR2 is YFSETQ. With 4 bases removed from V and 8 bases from J, the gap between germline ends came to 13 bases. This sequence was found in an adult who was a healthcare worker with PCR-confirmed SARS-CoV-2 infection or an uninfected control (not recorded which). Sequencing was performed on whole blood. The chain is built from TRBV5-1 and TRBJ1-6; no firm D call. The CDR3 is CASSQTTGDSPLHF. The CDR3 nucleotides are TGCGCCAGCAGCCAAACTACTGGGGATTCACCCCTCCACTTT.